A selection of T cell receptor beta chains follows, all from one sample in a study of blood T cell repertoires in COVID-19. Measured with immunoSEQ multiplex PCR; TCRdb has only the in-frame clones, and not every one. The table records about 140,000 clones, 84% of them present only once. The specimen sequenced was peripheral blood. The receptors here all came from a man aged 55 to 70 with active or convalescent COVID-19. Each CDR3 is given with its conserved first and last residue. The order of the fields is J gene, D gene, V gene, clone size, CDR3 DNA, CDR3 protein. A D gene is named only where the DNA matches it firmly. Not all rows give a size; the values are once, few, many and, for expanded clones, a class.

>TRBJ2-2|TRBD1|TRBV24-1|NA
TGTGCCACCAGTGGGCAGGGGGTTTCTCAAACCGGGGAGCTGTTTTTT
CATSGQGVSQTGELFF
>TRBJ1-1|NA|TRBV7-2|NA
TGTGCCAGCAGCTTTTCAACAGGAAACACTGAAGCTTTCTTT
CASSFSTGNTEAFF
>TRBJ1-3|NA|TRBV10-3|once
TGTGCCATCAGGCGTCCTGGAAACACCATATATTTT
CAIRRPGNTIYF
>TRBJ2-4|NA|TRBV19|NA
TGTGCCAGTAGTATGTTACAGGGTAGGTTGTACTTC
CASSMLQGRLYF
>TRBJ2-5|TRBD2|TRBV7-2|NA
TGTGCCAGCAGCTTCGGACTAGCGGAAGAGACCCAGTACTTC
CASSFGLAEETQYF
>TRBJ1-2|NA|TRBV5-1|NA
TGCGCCAGCAGCTTGGGGCAGGGTGAAGGTGGCTACACCTTC
CASSLGQGEGGYTF
>TRBJ2-1|TRBD2|TRBV7-9|NA
TGTGCCAGCAGCGGGTTAGAGACTAGCGGGAGGATATCCTACAATGAGCAGTTCTTC
CASSGLETSGRISYNEQFF
>TRBJ1-5|NA|TRBV23-1|NA
TGCGCCAGCAGTCAATCCGGGACTCATAGCAATCAGCCCCAGCATTTT
CASSQSGTHSNQPQHF
>TRBJ1-2|TRBD1|TRBV3-1/TRBV3-2|NA
TGTGCCAGCGGACAGACAGGGACTTATAACTATGGCTACACCTTC
CASGQTGTYNYGYTF
>TRBJ1-5|NA|TRBV6-2/TRBV6-3|NA
TGTGCCAGCAGCCGTTCACAGGGACATCAGCCCCAGCATTTT
CASSRSQGHQPQHF
>TRBJ2-1|TRBD1|TRBV18|NA
TGTGCCAGCTCTTACGGACAGGGCCTTTACAATGAGCAGTTCTTC
CASSYGQGLYNEQFF
>TRBJ1-1|NA|TRBV18|NA
TGTGCCAGCTCACTTAGACAGTCATCGAACACTGAAGCTTTCTTT
CASSLRQSSNTEAFF
>TRBJ2-1|NA|TRBV19|NA
TGTGCCAGTACCTTGGACAGTTCCAGATCCTACAATGAGCAGTTCTTC
CASTLDSSRSYNEQFF
>TRBJ2-1|TRBD1|TRBV24-1|NA
TGTGCCACCAGTTTCACAGGGGTCGGTGAGCAGTTCTTC
CATSFTGVGEQFF
>TRBJ1-2|NA|TRBV2|NA
TGTGCCAGCAGTGAAGACAGGGCGGGCTACACCTTC
CASSEDRAGYTF
>TRBJ1-2|NA|TRBV2|few
TGTGCCAGCAGGACAGCTAACTATGGCTACACCTTC
CASRTANYGYTF
>TRBJ1-3|NA|TRBV19|NA
TGTGCCAGTAGTATCGGGGTGCGGAACACCATATATTTT
CASSIGVRNTIYF
>TRBJ1-6|NA|TRBV2|NA
TGTGCCAGCAGTGGGGGTTACAGGGAATCACCCCTCCACTTT
CASSGGYRESPLHF
>TRBJ1-6|TRBD1|TRBV3-1/TRBV3-2|NA
TGTGCCAGCAGCCAAGGGGACAGGGGGCACTCACCCCTCCACTTT
CASSQGDRGHSPLHF
>TRBJ1-5|NA|TRBV15|NA
TGTGCCACCAGCAGAGATTGGGGAGGGGTTAATCAGCCCCAGCATTTT
CATSRDWGGVNQPQHF
>TRBJ1-1|NA|TRBV9|NA
TGTGCCAGCAGCGTAGCTAGGGGTGGGACTGAAGCTTTCTTT
CASSVARGGTEAFF
>TRBJ1-5|TRBD1|TRBV30|few
TGTGCCTGCGGGACAGAGAATCAGCCCCAGCATTTT
CACGTENQPQHF
>TRBJ1-2|TRBD1|TRBV7-9|NA
TGTGCCAGCAGCCCAGGGGGCTGGGATGGCTACACCTTC
CASSPGGWDGYTF
>TRBJ1-2|NA|TRBV19|NA
TGTGCCAGTAGTATTCACAGAACTAACTATGGCTACACCTTC
CASSIHRTNYGYTF
>TRBJ2-5|NA|TRBV14|NA
TGTGCCAGCAGCCAAGATAACTTACAGGGATGGTACTTC
CASSQDNLQGWYF
>TRBJ1-2|NA|TRBV6-1|once
TGTGCCAGCAGTTATCCCGGGCTAGCCTATGGCTACACCTTC
CASSYPGLAYGYTF
>TRBJ2-2|NA|TRBV7-2|NA
TGTGCCAGCAGCTTTTCTTGGCCTCCGAACACCGGGGAGCTGTTTTTT
CASSFSWPPNTGELFF
>TRBJ1-5|NA|TRBV7-8|NA
TGTGCCAGCAGCTTAGCGGACAACAATCAGCCCCAGCATTTT
CASSLADNNQPQHF
>TRBJ1-2|NA|TRBV29-1|NA
TGCAGCGTACACCCCCTGTTCGACAGCTATGGCTACACCTTC
CSVHPLFDSYGYTF
>TRBJ1-4|NA|TRBV11-3|NA
TGTGCCAGCAGTCTTGGGGGGGTGCATGAAAAACTGTTTTTT
CASSLGGVHEKLFF
>TRBJ2-2|NA|TRBV29-1|NA
TGCAGCGTTGACGTGGGACAAGACACCGGGGAGCTGTTTTTT
CSVDVGQDTGELFF
>TRBJ1-3|NA|TRBV7-2|NA
TGTGCCAGCAGCCCCCTCCGGGCGGGGTTTCCTGGAAACACCATATATTTT
CASSPLRAGFPGNTIYF
>TRBJ1-1|NA|TRBV7-9|once
TGTGCCAGCAGCGCTGAGGGGGGGCATAAGAACACTGAAGCTTTCTTT
CASSAEGGHKNTEAFF
>TRBJ1-2|TRBD1|TRBV6-2/TRBV6-3|NA
TGTGCCAGCAGTTCCATTACAGGGGCAAGCTATGGCTACACCTTC
CASSSITGASYGYTF
>TRBJ1-1|TRBD1|TRBV18|NA
TGTGCCAGCGGACAGGGATTGAACACTGAAGCTTTCTTT
CASGQGLNTEAFF
>TRBJ2-5|NA|TRBV2|NA
TGTGCCAGCATTCGACTGGGAGGGGGAGAGACCCAGTACTTC
CASIRLGGGETQYF
>TRBJ1-2|NA|TRBV6-6|NA
TGTGCCAGCAGAGAAACAGGGAAACGGACTGGCTACACCTTC
CASRETGKRTGYTF
>TRBJ1-2|NA|TRBV27|NA
TGTGCCAGCAGTCCCCAGACAGAATCCTCGCTCTATGGCTACACCTTC
CASSPQTESSLYGYTF
>TRBJ1-6|NA|TRBV7-2|NA
TGTGCCAGCAGCTTAACCCAGGGTGTAAATTCACCCCTCCACTTT
CASSLTQGVNSPLHF
>TRBJ1-4|TRBD1|TRBV3-1/TRBV3-2|NA
TGTGCCAGCAGCCATGGATACAGGGGGACTAATGAAAAACTGTTTTTT
CASSHGYRGTNEKLFF
>TRBJ1-1|NA|TRBV10-2|NA
TGCGCCAGCAGTGAGTCGCGGCAGGGGAATAGGTTTGGTGAAGCTTTCTTT
CASSESRQGNRFGEAFF
>TRBJ2-1|TRBD2|TRBV5-1|NA
TGCGCCAGCAGCTTGCTCCAGCGGGAGTCCAATGAGCAGTTCTTC
CASSLLQRESNEQFF
>TRBJ1-5|NA|TRBV6-5|NA
TGTGCCAGCAGTTACGGGAGGGCCCAGCCCCAGCATTTT
CASSYGRAQPQHF
>TRBJ1-5|NA|TRBV18|NA
TGTGCCAGCTCACCGGCCGATAGCAATCAGCCCCAGCATTTT
CASSPADSNQPQHF
>TRBJ2-2|TRBD2|TRBV6-2/TRBV6-3|NA
TGTGCCAGCAGTTATAGGGAGCGGGAGAACACCGGGGAGCTGTTTTTT
CASSYRERENTGELFF
>TRBJ2-5|TRBD2|TRBV20-1|NA
TGCAGTGCTAGTGTTGCGGGAGGGGCCCAAGAGACCCAGTACTTC
CSASVAGGAQETQYF
>TRBJ1-2|NA|TRBV24-1|NA
TGTGCCACCGGGGACACCTATAAAGGCTACACCTTC
CATGDTYKGYTF
>TRBJ1-1|NA|TRBV29-1|NA
TGCAGCGTTGCCAGGTCGGCCGATGAAGCTTTCTTT
CSVARSADEAFF
>TRBJ1-2|NA|TRBV18|NA
TGTGCCAGCTCACCGACCGCGGGGGGGAACTATGGCTACACCTTC
CASSPTAGGNYGYTF
>TRBJ1-4|TRBD1|TRBV19|NA
TGTGCCAGTGCCCTGACAGGGGCTAATGAAAAACTGTTTTTT
CASALTGANEKLFF
>TRBJ2-5|NA|TRBV6-5|NA
TGTGCCAGCAGTTATATAGTACTCGCGGCAAGGGAGACCCAGTACTTC
CASSYIVLAARETQYF